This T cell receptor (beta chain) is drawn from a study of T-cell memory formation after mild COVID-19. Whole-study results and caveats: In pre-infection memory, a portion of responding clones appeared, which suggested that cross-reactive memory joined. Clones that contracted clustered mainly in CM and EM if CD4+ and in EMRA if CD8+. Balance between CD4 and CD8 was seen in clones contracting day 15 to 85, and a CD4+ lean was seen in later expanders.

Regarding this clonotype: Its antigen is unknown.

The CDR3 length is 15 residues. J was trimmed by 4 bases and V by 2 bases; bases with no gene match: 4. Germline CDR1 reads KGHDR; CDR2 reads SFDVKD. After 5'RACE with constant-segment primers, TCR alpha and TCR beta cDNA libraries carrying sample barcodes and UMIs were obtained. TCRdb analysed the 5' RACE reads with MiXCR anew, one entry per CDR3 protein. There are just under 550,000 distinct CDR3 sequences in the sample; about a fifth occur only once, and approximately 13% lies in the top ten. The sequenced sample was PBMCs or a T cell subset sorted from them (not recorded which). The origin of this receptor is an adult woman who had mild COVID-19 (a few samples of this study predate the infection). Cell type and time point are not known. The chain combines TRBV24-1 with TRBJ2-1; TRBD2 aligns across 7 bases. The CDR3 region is CATSDSRELYNEQFF. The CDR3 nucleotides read TGTGCCACCAGTGATTCGCGGGAGTTGTACAATGAGCAGTTCTTC.